This T cell receptor beta chain was identified during a study of blood T cell repertoires in COVID-19. Overall study context: COVID-19 samples, acute and convalescent, were from the United States, Italy and Spain.

This clone was counted at least ten times. TCRdb keeps only in-frame clones here, not all; method: immunoSEQ multiplex PCR. The table includes roughly 100,000 clones, over 75% detected once. The sample was peripheral blood. The origin of this receptor is a human donor in a cohort sampled during active COVID-19.

CDR3 amino acids: CASKDQPSGFSDTQYF. CDR3 coding DNA: TGTGCCAGCAAAGATCAGCCTAGCGGGTTCTCAGATACGCAGTATTTT. The chain uses TRBV28 and TRBJ2-3; TRBD2 matches at 8 bases. Germline assignment: CDR1 MDHEN and CDR2 SYDVKM. CDR3 size: 16 residues. V dropped 7 bases and J dropped 4; count of bases not matched to a gene: 13.